This T cell receptor beta chain derives from a study of post-analysis software for immune sequencing data. Study information: Secondary progressive, relapsing-remitting and progressive-relapsing multiple sclerosis were among the included disease courses.

This CDR3 spans 14 amino acids. The germline V gene has CDR1 SGDLS and CDR2 YYNGEE. This clonotype was found a few times. Its specificity is not known. The authors incorporated unique molecular identifiers into the TCR beta cDNA libraries. TCRdb reanalysed the PCR reads using MiXCR and keeps one entry per CDR3 protein. The sample contains fewer than 850,000 distinct CDR3 sequences, roughly 50% of which appear only once. Study conclusions and caveats: Elevated frequency relative to controls characterized several TRBV segments in patients, TRBV5-6, TRBV5-1 and TRBV20-1 among them.

The rearrangement joins TRBV9 to TRBJ2-5; 10 positions match TRBD2. The J call is doubtful: the DNA matches TRBJ2-7 better. The sequenced material came from blood. This clonotype originated in a girl aged 10 to 17 with multiple sclerosis. The CDR3 DNA reads TGTGCCAGCAGCGTCGCTAGCGGGAGAAGCGAGCAGTACTTC. Translating gives CASSVASGRSEQYF.